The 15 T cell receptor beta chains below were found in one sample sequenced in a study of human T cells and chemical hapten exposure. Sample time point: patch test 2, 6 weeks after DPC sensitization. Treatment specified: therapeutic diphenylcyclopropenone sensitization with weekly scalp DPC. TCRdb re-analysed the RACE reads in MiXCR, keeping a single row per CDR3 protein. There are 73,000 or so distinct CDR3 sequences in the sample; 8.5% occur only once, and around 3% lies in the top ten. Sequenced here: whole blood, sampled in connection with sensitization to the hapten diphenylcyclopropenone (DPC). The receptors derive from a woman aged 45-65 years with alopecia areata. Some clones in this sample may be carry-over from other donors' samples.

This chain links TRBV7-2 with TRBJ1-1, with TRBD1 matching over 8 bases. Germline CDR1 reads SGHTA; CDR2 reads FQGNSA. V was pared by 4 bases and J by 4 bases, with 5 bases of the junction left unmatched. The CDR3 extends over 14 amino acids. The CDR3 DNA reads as TGTGCCAGCAGCTCGTACAGGGGGTCCACTGAAGCTTTCTTT. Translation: CASSSYRGSTEAFF.

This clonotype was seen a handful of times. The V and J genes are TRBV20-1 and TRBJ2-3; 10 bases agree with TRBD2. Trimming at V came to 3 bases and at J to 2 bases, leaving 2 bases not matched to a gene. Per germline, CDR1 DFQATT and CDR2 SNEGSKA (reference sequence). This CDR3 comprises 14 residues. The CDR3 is CSARLAGVTDTQYF. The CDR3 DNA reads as TGCAGTGCTAGGCTAGCGGGGGTCACAGATACGCAGTATTTT.

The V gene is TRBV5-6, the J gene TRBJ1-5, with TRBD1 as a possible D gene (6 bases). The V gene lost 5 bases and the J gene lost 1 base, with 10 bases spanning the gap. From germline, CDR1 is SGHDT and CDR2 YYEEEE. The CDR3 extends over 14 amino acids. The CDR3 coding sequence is TGTGCCAGCAGTTCGACAGGAAGCAATCAGCCCCAGCATTTT. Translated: CASSSTGSNQPQHF.

The CDR3: CASSSGSFNEKLFF. The CDR3 DNA reads TGTGCCAGCAGCTCCGGCAGCTTTAATGAAAAACTGTTTTTT. The chain employs TRBV7-9 and TRBJ1-4; the D is unclear. V was clipped by 4 bases and J by 4 bases, with 10 bases between them. Germline V gene sequence: CDR1 SEHNR, CDR2 FQNEAQ (reference sequence). The CDR3 has 14 amino acids.

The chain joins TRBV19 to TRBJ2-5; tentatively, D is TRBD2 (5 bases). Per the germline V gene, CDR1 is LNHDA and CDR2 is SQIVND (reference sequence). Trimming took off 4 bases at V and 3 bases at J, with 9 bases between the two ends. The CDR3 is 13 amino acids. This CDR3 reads CASSRSGKETQYF. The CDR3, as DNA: TGTGCCAGTAGTAGGAGCGGAAAAGAGACCCAGTACTTC. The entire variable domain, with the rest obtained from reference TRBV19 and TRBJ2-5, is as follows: DGGITQSPKYLFRKEGQNVTLSCEQNLNHDAMYWYRQDPGQGLRLIYYSQIVNDFQKGDIAEGYSVSREKKESFPLTVTSAQKNPTAFYLCASSRSGKETQYFGPGTRLLVL.

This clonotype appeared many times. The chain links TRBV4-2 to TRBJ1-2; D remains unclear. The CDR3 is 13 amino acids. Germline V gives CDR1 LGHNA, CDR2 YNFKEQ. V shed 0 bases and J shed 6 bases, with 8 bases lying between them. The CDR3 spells CASSQDYGDGYTF. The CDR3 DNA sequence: TGTGCCAGCAGCCAAGATTACGGGGATGGCTACACCTTC.

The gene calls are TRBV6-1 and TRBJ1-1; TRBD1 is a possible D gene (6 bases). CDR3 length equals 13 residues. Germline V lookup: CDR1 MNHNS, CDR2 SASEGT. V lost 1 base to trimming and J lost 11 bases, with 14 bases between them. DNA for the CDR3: TGTGCCAGCAGTGAAGTGAAAAACAGGGAGGCTTTCTTT. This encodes CASSEVKNREAFF.

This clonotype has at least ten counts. For the CDR3, the DNA is TGTGCCAGCAGAGCGCACAGCTGGGGCACAGATACGCAGTATTTT. Its translation: CASRAHSWGTDTQYF. This sequence joins TRBV28 and TRBJ2-3; D remains ambiguous. V shed 6 bases and J shed 1 base, with 14 bases lying between them. Germline lookup yields CDR1 MDHEN and CDR2 SYDVKM. This CDR3 spans 15 amino acids. Full variable domain (outside the CDR3, taken from reference TRBV28 and TRBJ2-3): DVKVTQSSRYLVKRTGEKVFLECVQDMDHENMFWYRQDPGLGLRLIYFSYDVKMKEKGDIPEGYSVSREKKERFSLILESASTNQTSMYLCASRAHSWGTDTQYFGPGTRLTVL.

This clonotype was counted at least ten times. The CDR3 loop is CASSLEGWQGINSPLHF. CDR3 nucleotide sequence: TGTGCCAGCAGCTTAGAAGGATGGCAGGGGATAAATTCACCCCTCCACTTT. The chain recombines TRBV7-2 with TRBJ1-6, with D possibly TRBD1 on 6 matching bases. From germline, CDR1 is SGHTA and CDR2 FQGNSA. This CDR3 contains 17 residues. Trimming removed 1 base from V and 7 bases from J, with 17 bases in between.

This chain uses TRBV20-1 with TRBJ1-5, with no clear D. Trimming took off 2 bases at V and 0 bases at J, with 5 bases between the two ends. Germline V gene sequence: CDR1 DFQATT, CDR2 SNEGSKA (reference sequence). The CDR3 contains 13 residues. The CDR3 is CSARRDSNQPQHF. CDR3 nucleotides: TGCAGTGCTAGACGGGATAGCAATCAGCCCCAGCATTTT.

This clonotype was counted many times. Here the CDR3 DNA reads TGTGCCAGCAGTTTACCCAATCAGCCCCAGCATTTT. Residues: CASSLPNQPQHF. V usage is TRBV12-3 or TRBV12-4 and J usage is TRBJ1-5; no clear D. The CDR3 has 12 amino acids. With 2 bases removed from V and 3 bases from J, the gap between germline ends came to 2 bases.

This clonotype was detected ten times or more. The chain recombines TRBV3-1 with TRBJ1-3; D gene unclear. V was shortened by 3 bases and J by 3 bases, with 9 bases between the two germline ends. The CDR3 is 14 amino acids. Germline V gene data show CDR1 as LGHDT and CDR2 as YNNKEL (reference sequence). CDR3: CASSQAGVGNTIYF. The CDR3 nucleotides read TGTGCCAGCAGCCAGGCTGGGGTTGGAAACACCATATATTTT. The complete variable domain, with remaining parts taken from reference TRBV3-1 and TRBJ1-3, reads DTAVSQTPKYLVTQMGNDKSIKCEQNLGHDTMYWYKQDSKKFLKIMFSYNNKELIINETVPNRFSPKSPDKAHLNLHINSLELGDSAVYFCASSQAGVGNTIYFGEGSWLTVV.

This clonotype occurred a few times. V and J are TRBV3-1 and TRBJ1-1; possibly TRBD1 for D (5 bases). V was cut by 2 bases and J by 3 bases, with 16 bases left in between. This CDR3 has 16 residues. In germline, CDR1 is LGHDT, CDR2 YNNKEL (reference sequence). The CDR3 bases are TGTGCCAGCAGCCAACAAGGACGGAAAGGGGACACTGAAGCTTTCTTT. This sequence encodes CASSQQGRKGDTEAFF.

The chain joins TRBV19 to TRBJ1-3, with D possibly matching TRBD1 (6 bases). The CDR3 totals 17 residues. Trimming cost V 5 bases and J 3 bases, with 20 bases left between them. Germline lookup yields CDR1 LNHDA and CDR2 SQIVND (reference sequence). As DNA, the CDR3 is TGTGCCAGTAGTCCTTCCGGCAGGGGAATGCGTGGAAACACCATATATTTT. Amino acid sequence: CASSPSGRGMRGNTIYF.

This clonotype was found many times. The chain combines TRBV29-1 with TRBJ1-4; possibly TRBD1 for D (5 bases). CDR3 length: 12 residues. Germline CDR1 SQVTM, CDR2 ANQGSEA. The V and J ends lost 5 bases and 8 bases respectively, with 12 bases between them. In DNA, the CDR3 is TGCAGCGTTATATTGGGGGAAGAAAAACTGTTTTTT. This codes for CSVILGEEKLFF.